This passage covers 15 T cell receptor beta chains from one sample sequenced in a study of T cell responses to AZD1222 COVID-19 vaccine. TCRdb's table, derived via immunoSEQ multiplex PCR, lists solely in-frame clones and lacks some. The data show under 170,000 clones, 75% to 95% seen once. This material consisted of peripheral blood, taken 28 days after the second AZD1222 dose. The receptors were sampled from an adult who received the AZD1222 COVID-19 vaccine.

In its sample, this clone was seen once. The chain links TRBV19 to TRBJ2-3; perhaps D is TRBD1 or TRBD2 (5 bases each). The length of the CDR3 is 15 residues. V gave up 7 bases and J gave up 2 bases, with 16 bases separating them. Germline V lookup: CDR1 LNHDA, CDR2 SQIVND (reference sequence). The DNA for the CDR3 is TGTGCCAGTACGGGGACGTGGGGAAACACAGATACGCAGTATTTT. Translating gives CASTGTWGNTDTQYF.

By sample share, this clone is medium-sized. V gene TRBV4-1 combines with J gene TRBJ2-1; 7 bases fit TRBD2. Trimming removed 1 base from V and 7 bases from J; junction bases left unmatched: 13. Germline V gene lookup returns CDR1 MGHRA and CDR2 YSYEKL. The CDR3 runs to 17 residues. DNA for the CDR3: TGCGCCAGCAGCCAAGCGGAACTAGCGTTGTTGGGGAATGAGCAGTTCTTC. Residues: CASSQAELALLGNEQFF.

The chain has TRBV5-5 and TRBJ2-5; 7 bases line up with TRBD1. This CDR3 is built from 15 residues. Losses at the gene ends were 3 bases for V and 7 bases for J; bases not matched to a gene: 12. The germline gives CDR1 SGHKS, CDR2 YYEKEE (reference sequence). CDR3 nucleotide sequence: TGTGCCAGCAGCTCCCAGCAGGGGGTGGCGGCGACCCAGTACTTC. The encoded protein is CASSSQQGVAATQYF.

This clone was recorded once. This chain uses TRBV7-8 with TRBJ1-5; D uncertain. The V end was cut by 6 bases, the J end by 5 bases, with 11 bases between. Germline V gene sequence: CDR1 SGHVS, CDR2 FQNEAQ. The CDR3 sequence is 13 residues long. CDR3 coding DNA: TGTGCCAGCAGTGCTCCGGGGTATCAGCCCCAGCATTTT. Amino acid sequence: CASSAPGYQPQHF.

The chain is built from TRBV11-3 and TRBJ1-3, with D possibly TRBD1 on 5 matching bases. Germline CDR1 reads SGHNT; CDR2 reads YENEEA. V lost 4 bases and J lost 4, with 14 bases in between. CDR3 length: 15 amino acids. The CDR3 coding sequence is TGTGCCAGCAGCTCCTCTGGGCAGGGCGGAAACACCATATATTTT. Translation gives CASSSSGQGGNTIYF.

The V and J genes are TRBV2 and TRBJ1-1; D is undetermined. Germline CDR1 reads SNHLY; CDR2 reads FYNNEI. This CDR3 is built from 15 residues. Trimming removed 7 bases at V and 5 bases at J, with 20 bases between. The CDR3 reads CASTPGRRESTEAFF. For the CDR3, the DNA is TGTGCCAGCACCCCGGGGAGGAGGGAATCAACTGAAGCTTTCTTT. Supplemented by reference TRBV2 and TRBJ1-1, the full variable domain reads EPEVTQTPSHQVTQMGQEVILRCVPISNHLYFYWYRQILGQKVEFLVSFYNNEISEKSEIFDDQFSVERPDGSNFTLKIRSTKLEDSAMYFCASTPGRRESTEAFFGQGTRLTVV.

This chain uses TRBV6-5 with TRBJ1-5; 10 bases match TRBD1. After removal of 6 bases from V and 0 bases from J, the junction contained 2 bases not matched to a gene. Germline loops: CDR1 MNHEY, CDR2 SVGAGI. CDR3 length equals 15 residues. The CDR3 reads CASRGDRGSNQPQHF. The CDR3 nucleotides read TGTGCCAGCAGGGGGGACAGGGGTAGCAATCAGCCCCAGCATTTT.

This rearrangement joins TRBV30 to TRBJ1-4, with D tentatively TRBD1 (6 bases). The CDR3 covers 15 residues. Germline CDR1 GTSNPN, CDR2 SVGIG (reference sequence). V was shortened by 1 base and J by 8 bases, with 17 bases between the two germline ends. The CDR3 here is CAWSDIQGQGEKLFF. Here the CDR3 DNA reads TGTGCCTGGAGTGACATACAGGGCCAGGGAGAAAAACTGTTTTTT.

This chain links TRBV10-2 with TRBJ1-5, with a weak D call TRBD1 (6 bases). The CDR3 length is 14 residues. V lost 6 bases to trimming and J lost 3 bases, with 12 bases between them. Germline V gene sequence: CDR1 WSHSY, CDR2 SAAADI. The CDR3 region is CASRGGRINQPQHF. The CDR3 DNA is TGCGCCAGCAGAGGGGGGCGAATCAATCAGCCCCAGCATTTT.

This rearrangement joins TRBV5-1 to TRBJ2-3; possible D gene TRBD1, 6 bases. CDR3 length: 13 residues. CDR1 and CDR2 (germline): SGHRS, YFSETQ. Between the trimmed V and J ends, which lost 4 bases and 7 bases, there was a span of 13 bases. The CDR3 DNA reads as TGCGCCAGCAGCCCCGAGGGGGTCAATACGCAGTATTTT. Translating it yields CASSPEGVNTQYF.

J is TRBJ2-7 and V is TRBV5-6, with D maybe TRBD1 (5 bases). CDR3 length: 13 residues. With 0 bases removed from V and 5 bases from J, the gap between germline ends came to 9 bases. The germline V gene has CDR1 SGHDT and CDR2 YYEEEE. The CDR3, as DNA: TGTGCCAGCAGCTTGGTTGGGGCGGACGAGCAGTACTTC. It encodes CASSLVGADEQYF. The entire variable domain, with the rest obtained from reference TRBV5-6 and TRBJ2-7, is as follows: DAGVTQSPTHLIKTRGQQVTLRCSPKSGHDTVSWYQQALGQGPQFIFQYYEEEERQRGNFPDRFSGHQFPNYSSELNVNALLLGDSALYLCASSLVGADEQYFGPGTRLTVT.

This clone was recorded a few times. The chain combines TRBV19 with TRBJ1-5; D is perhaps TRBD1 (6 bases). CDR3 length: 15 residues. V was cut by 8 bases and J by 0 bases, with 14 bases left in between. Germline CDR1 is LNHDA and CDR2 is SQIVND (reference sequence). The CDR3 protein is CASQQDRSSNQPQHF. As DNA, the CDR3 is TGTGCCAGTCAGCAGGACAGAAGTAGCAATCAGCCCCAGCATTTT.

The chain links TRBV6-1 to TRBJ2-1; TRBD2 is a possible D gene (5 bases). CDR1 MNHNS and CDR2 SASEGT come from the germline V gene. The V end was cut by 3 bases, the J end by 6 bases, with 15 bases between. This CDR3 spans 15 amino acids. CDR3 DNA sequence: TGTGCCAGCAGTGATGGGTCAGGAGGTAGCAATGAGCAGTTCTTC. Protein: CASSDGSGGSNEQFF.

The chain employs TRBV10-3 and TRBJ1-3; 7 nucleotides align to TRBD1. V lost 4 bases and J lost 3; bases outside the gene matches: 12. This CDR3 has 17 residues. Germline loops: CDR1 ENHRY, CDR2 SYGVKD. CDR3 nucleotides: TGTGCCATCAGTGGAGGGGGCCCGGGAAGTGGTGGAAACACCATATATTTT. This gives the protein CAISGGGPGSGGNTIYF.

The chain has TRBV14 and TRBJ1-6, with D hard to call. Germline V gives CDR1 SGHDN, CDR2 FVKESK. The length of the CDR3 is 11 residues. V was trimmed by 3 bases and J by 9 bases, leaving 3 bases between them. CDR3 in DNA: TGTGCCAGCAGCCATGGTTCACCCCTCCACTTT. It specifies CASSHGSPLHF.